These 8 T cell receptor beta chains originate from one sample sequenced in a study of cytomegalovirus exposure and HLA in healthy donors. PCR primers comprised 60 Vbeta and 13 Jbeta primers. Here immunoSEQ multiplex PCR was the method, and the copy in TCRdb shows in-frame clones only, minus some. In total, the table holds roughly 140,000 clones. The sequenced sample was PBMCs. Every receptor here comes from a male donor in good health and CMV-seronegative.

This chain uses TRBV19 with TRBJ1-6; the match to TRBD1 covers 8 bases. The CDR3 covers 15 residues. Per the germline V gene, CDR1 is LNHDA and CDR2 is SQIVND (reference sequence). Trimming at V came to 10 bases and at J to 10 bases, leaving 15 bases not matched to a gene. The CDR3 DNA reads as TGTGCCACCGCTAGTCCTGACAGGGGTAAATCACCCCTCCACTTT. Protein sequence: CATASPDRGKSPLHF.

The chain links TRBV18 to TRBJ1-1; D is unclear. The CDR3 spans 14 residues. Trimming pared 3 bases from V and 1 base from J, leaving 9 bases between. CDR1 KGHSH and CDR2 LQKENI come from the germline V gene. CDR3 in DNA: TGTGCCAGCTCACCGCAGAATTCGAACACTGAAGCTTTCTTT. Protein sequence: CASSPQNSNTEAFF.

The chain joins TRBV19 to TRBJ2-7; 8 positions agree with TRBD1. In germline, CDR1 is LNHDA, CDR2 SQIVND (reference sequence). V was pared by 7 bases and J by 2 bases, with 7 bases of the junction left unmatched. The CDR3 runs to 14 residues. CDR3 protein: CASKTGQATYEQYF. CDR3 nucleotides: TGTGCCAGTAAAACGGGACAGGCCACCTACGAGCAGTACTTC.

The chain links TRBV6-5 to TRBJ2-7; the match to TRBD1 covers 10 bases. CDR1 is MNHEY, CDR2 SVGAGI, per germline. V was pared by 0 bases and J by 3 bases, with 5 bases of the junction left unmatched. This CDR3 has 16 amino acids. The CDR3 spells CASSYSIGQGGYEQYF. The CDR3 DNA reads as TGTGCCAGCAGTTACTCGATAGGACAGGGGGGCTACGAGCAGTACTTC.

The rearrangement joins TRBV29-1 to TRBJ1-1; tentative D call: TRBD1 (6 bases). Trimming took off 6 bases at V and 1 base at J, with 9 bases between the two ends. This CDR3 is built from 12 residues. Germline CDR1 and CDR2: SQVTM and ANQGSEA. The CDR3 DNA is TGCAGCGTCTTGACAGGGAACACTGAAGCTTTCTTT. Protein sequence: CSVLTGNTEAFF.

V is TRBV19 and J is TRBJ2-1; 11 nucleotides agree with TRBD2. This CDR3 contains 17 residues. Per germline, CDR1 LNHDA and CDR2 SQIVND (reference sequence). With V trimmed by 1 base and J by 0 bases, 2 bases remained unmatched. The CDR3 sequence: CASSIAGLAGSYNEQFF. CDR3 DNA sequence: TGTGCCAGTAGTATAGCCGGACTAGCGGGCTCCTACAATGAGCAGTTCTTC.

The chain is built from TRBV6-1 and TRBJ2-5; D is possibly TRBD1 (5 bases). The length of the CDR3 is 14 residues. The germline gives CDR1 MNHNS, CDR2 SASEGT. V was shortened by 4 bases and J by 5 bases, with 14 bases between the two germline ends. This CDR3 reads CASSVLGARETQYF. The CDR3 bases are TGTGCCAGCAGTGTTCTAGGGGCGCGGGAGACCCAGTACTTC.

The chain links TRBV4-1 to TRBJ2-7; D is perhaps TRBD1 (5 bases). The CDR3 covers 14 residues. Between the trimmed V and J ends, which lost 0 bases and 6 bases, there was a span of 12 bases. Germline CDR1 MGHRA, CDR2 YSYEKL. In DNA form, the CDR3 reads TGCGCCAGCAGCCAAGATCAGGGTACGGCCGAGCAGTACTTC. Translated, it gives CASSQDQGTAEQYF.